A selection of T cell receptor beta chains follows, all from one sample in a study of blood T cell repertoires in COVID-19. The method was immunoSEQ multiplex PCR; TCRdb's version includes in-frame clones alone and lacks a portion of them. The data contain 60,000 to 90,000 clones, 84% of them singletons. Material: peripheral blood. These receptors all come from a man aged 45 to 65 with acute or convalescent COVID-19. Both conserved end residues are part of each CDR3. D genes are given only for firm matches. Clone size, where shown, is once, few, many, or a class for clones that have expanded.

clone_size j_call v_call d_call cdr3_nt cdr3_aa
once TRBJ1-3 TRBV30 NA TGTGCCTGGAAGCGCTCTGGAAACACCATATATTTT CAWKRSGNTIYF
NA TRBJ1-1 TRBV30 TRBD1 TGTGCCTGGAGCGGGACAGGGTTATTGGCTGAAGCTTTCTTT CAWSGTGLLAEAFF
once TRBJ1-6 TRBV6-5 NA TGTGCCAGCAGTCCCGAGGAAGGCTATAATTCACCCCTCCACTTT CASSPEEGYNSPLHF
NA TRBJ1-4 TRBV28 TRBD1 TGTGCCAGCAGTTTATTAGGGACAGGGAGGGTAGACTTCGGGCTTGAAAAACTGTTTTTT CASSLLGTGRVDFGLEKLFF
NA TRBJ2-1 TRBV6-6 NA TGTGCCAGCAGTTATAACACAAACAGGGTCTTAGGGGAGCAGTTCTTC CASSYNTNRVLGEQFF
NA TRBJ1-1 TRBV9 NA TGTGCCAGCAGCGTAGATCAGTCCACTGAAGCTTTCTTT CASSVDQSTEAFF
NA TRBJ2-6 TRBV6-5 NA TGTGCCAGCAGGCAGGGATGGACTGGGGCCAACGTCCTGACTTTC CASRQGWTGANVLTF
NA TRBJ1-1 TRBV6-1 NA TGTGCCAGCAGTGATCCCACGGCAGGGGACACTGAAGCTTTCTTT CASSDPTAGDTEAFF
NA TRBJ1-3 TRBV7-2 NA TGTGCCAGCAGCTTAGTTTTCATCTCTGGAAACACCATATATTTT CASSLVFISGNTIYF
NA TRBJ1-1 TRBV19 NA TGTGCCGGATCACAGGGATTGAACACTGAAGCTTTCTTT CAGSQGLNTEAFF
NA TRBJ2-1 TRBV11-3 TRBD2 TGTGCCAGTAATCCCTTCCGGGGAGGGAGGGGCTACAATGAGCAGTTCTTC CASNPFRGGRGYNEQFF
NA TRBJ1-6 TRBV6-2/TRBV6-3 NA TGTGCCAGCAGTTACTCGAAACTCTACACCTTCGAGCGCCTCCACTTT CASSYSKLYTFERLHF
NA TRBJ2-1 TRBV28 TRBD2 TGTGCCAGCAGGGGACTAGCGGCTTACAATGAGCAGTTCTTC CASRGLAAYNEQFF
few TRBJ1-1 TRBV11-2 TRBD1 TGTGCCAGCAGCTGGGGACAGGAGTTCACTGAAGCTTTCTTT CASSWGQEFTEAFF
NA TRBJ1-1 TRBV18 TRBD1 TGTGCCAGCTCAAGTCGGGACAGATATTTGGGGGCTTTCTTT CASSSRDRYLGAFF
NA TRBJ1-2 TRBV7-8 NA TGTGCCAGCAGCTCAGAACTGACAGTCGGCTACACCTTC CASSSELTVGYTF
NA TRBJ2-5 TRBV7-8 NA TGTGCCAGCAGCAATCCGAGGACAGCGCAAGAGACCCAGTACTTC CASSNPRTAQETQYF
NA TRBJ1-2 TRBV7-8 TRBD1 TGTGCCAGCAGCCTAACCACCGGGACAGGGGGTGGCTACACCTTC CASSLTTGTGGGYTF
NA TRBJ2-3 TRBV15 NA TGTGCCACCAGCAGAGATTGGCAGGGCCAAGCCACAGATACGCAGTATTTT CATSRDWQGQATDTQYF
NA TRBJ1-6 TRBV2 TRBD1 TGTGCCAGCAGTGAGTCCAGGACAGGGTATAATTCACCCCTCCACTTT CASSESRTGYNSPLHF
NA TRBJ2-1 TRBV7-8 TRBD2 TGTGCCAGCAGCTTAGCGCTCGGGGGGTCTTACAATGAGCAGTTCTTC CASSLALGGSYNEQFF
NA TRBJ2-7 TRBV27 TRBD1 TGTGCCAGCAGTCGGGACAGGCTGGCCTACGAGCAGTACTTC CASSRDRLAYEQYF
few TRBJ2-1 TRBV11-3 NA TGTGCCAGCAGCTTAGCTTGGAGAGGGGAGCAGTTCTTC CASSLAWRGEQFF
few TRBJ1-1 TRBV7-6 NA TGTGCCAGCAGCCGTACACAGGGTGCATACACTGAAGCTTTCTTT CASSRTQGAYTEAFF
NA TRBJ1-3 TRBV6-6 TRBD1 TGTGCCAGCAGTTACGAAGCAGGGGGCAGAAACACCATATATTTT CASSYEAGGRNTIYF
NA TRBJ1-2 TRBV7-9 TRBD1 TGTGCCAGCAGCCACACCCAGGGGGCTTTACTGGATGGCTACACCTTC CASSHTQGALLDGYTF
NA TRBJ1-1 TRBV2 NA TGTGCCAGCAGTCTGACGACAGGGAACACTGAAGCTTTCTTT CASSLTTGNTEAFF
NA TRBJ2-7 TRBV6-2/TRBV6-3 NA TGTGCCAGCAGTTATGGCACCTCCTACGAGCAGTACTTC CASSYGTSYEQYF
NA TRBJ1-6 TRBV9 NA TGTGCCAGCAGCCCCCGACGGGAACTGGGGTCACCCCTCCACTTT CASSPRRELGSPLHF
NA TRBJ1-2 TRBV7-3 TRBD1 TGTGCCAGCAGCGGACAGGGTGGCTATGGCTACACCTTC CASSGQGGYGYTF
once TRBJ2-7 TRBV7-8 NA TGTGCCAGCGCAGTGAGGTCCAACTACGAGCAGTACTTC CASAVRSNYEQYF
NA TRBJ1-4 TRBV30 TRBD1 TGTGCCTGGAGTACCATCAGGGGGGCCGAAAAACTGTTTTTT CAWSTIRGAEKLFF
NA TRBJ2-5 TRBV11-2 NA TGTGCCAGCAGCTTAGGCAGGCAAGAGACCCAGTACTTC CASSLGRQETQYF
NA TRBJ1-1 TRBV7-3 NA TGTGCCAGCAGCCCCTCCAACACGAACACTGAAGCTTTCTTT CASSPSNTNTEAFF
NA TRBJ1-1 TRBV5-1 NA TGCGCCAGCAGCGACTACGGAGAAGAAAATGAAGCTTTCTTT CASSDYGEENEAFF
NA TRBJ1-4 TRBV28 TRBD1 TGTGCCACCACAGGGGTAGGGGAAAAACTGTTTTTT CATTGVGEKLFF
NA TRBJ2-7 TRBV7-6 TRBD2 TGTGCCAGCAGCTCTTTGCGGGGGGGCGGCCGCACAAGGTACGAGCAGTACTTC CASSSLRGGGRTRYEQYF
NA TRBJ1-3 TRBV14 NA TGTGCCAGCAGCCTCAGGGGTTCCTCTGGAAACACCATATATTTT CASSLRGSSGNTIYF
NA TRBJ2-7 TRBV6-1 NA TGTGCCAGCAGTGATAACGAGCAGTACTTC CASSDNEQYF
NA TRBJ1-4 TRBV6-5 NA TGTGCCAGCAGCCGTGGGAGAGCGGCTAATGAAAAACTGTTTTTT CASSRGRAANEKLFF
NA TRBJ2-6 TRBV19 TRBD1 TGTGCCAGTACGGAACAGGGGCTCTCTGGGGCCAACGTCCTGACTTTC CASTEQGLSGANVLTF
NA TRBJ2-2 TRBV7-6 NA TGTGCCAGCAGCCCTACCTCAGGGAACACCGGGGAGCTGTTTTTT CASSPTSGNTGELFF
once TRBJ1-1 TRBV7-6 NA TGTGCCAGCAGTCAAACTTTGAACACTGAAGCTTTCTTT CASSQTLNTEAFF
NA TRBJ2-1 TRBV9 TRBD2 TGTGCCAGCAGCGCCTCCGGACTAGCGGCGTATGAGCAGTTCTTC CASSASGLAAYEQFF
NA TRBJ2-3 TRBV19 TRBD1 TGTGCCAGTAGTATAGGACAGGGCCAGGATACGCAGTATTTT CASSIGQGQDTQYF
NA TRBJ1-5 TRBV7-9 TRBD1 TGTGCCAGCAGCTCAGGGGTTGGACAGGGGAATCAGCCCCAGCATTTT CASSSGVGQGNQPQHF
NA TRBJ1-1 TRBV5-1 TRBD1 TGCGCCAGCAGCAATCCGGGACAGGGGAACACTGAAGCTTTCTTT CASSNPGQGNTEAFF
NA TRBJ2-1 TRBV30 NA TGTGCCTGGAGGGCAGGGGCTGAGCAGTTCTTC CAWRAGAEQFF
NA TRBJ1-1 TRBV5-6 TRBD1 TGTGCCAGCAGCTACGGACAGGGAAGCACTGAAGCTTTCTTT CASSYGQGSTEAFF
NA TRBJ2-7 TRBV13 TRBD1 TGTGCCAGCAGCGCGGGACAGGGGTATTACTACGAGCAGTACTTC CASSAGQGYYYEQYF
once TRBJ2-7 TRBV5-1 NA TGCGCCAGCACCATGTCTGGGGCCTCCTACGAGCAGTACTTC CASTMSGASYEQYF
NA TRBJ1-2 TRBV12-3/TRBV12-4 NA TGTGCCAGCAGGACGGACACTTCTCATGGCTACACCTTC CASRTDTSHGYTF
NA TRBJ1-1 TRBV13 NA TGTGCCAGCAGCTCGCAGTTCAACACTGAAGCTTTCTTT CASSSQFNTEAFF
NA TRBJ2-1 TRBV27 TRBD2 TGTGCCAGCAGTTTAGGGGAGGGACTAGCGATCTACAATGAGCAGTTCTTC CASSLGEGLAIYNEQFF
NA TRBJ1-6 TRBV11-2 NA TGTGCCAGCAGCCTAAACAGGGTCCCCCTCCACTTT CASSLNRVPLHF
NA TRBJ1-5 TRBV15 TRBD1 TGTGCCACCAGCAGAAATCAACAGGGGCCCTCTAATCAGCCCCAGCATTTT CATSRNQQGPSNQPQHF
NA TRBJ2-7 TRBV6-6 TRBD2 TGTGCCAGCAGAACTAGCGGGGCATCCTCCTACGAGCAGTACTTC CASRTSGASSYEQYF
NA TRBJ1-2 TRBV5-6 TRBD1 TGTGCCAGCAGCCACGTAAAGGCGGGACAGGGCTATGGCTACACCTTC CASSHVKAGQGYGYTF